This paragraph covers one T cell receptor (beta chain) sequence. Its antigen remains unidentified. Unrecorded immune exposures were likely, despite nominal health at sampling. Trimming removed 7 bases from V and 3 bases from J, with 11 bases in between. CDR1 and CDR2 from the germline V gene are SGHNT and YYREEE (reference sequence). CDR3 length: 14 amino acids. This record comes from a study of cytomegalovirus exposure and HLA in healthy donors. It was with 60 Vbeta and 13 Jbeta primers that the PCR ran. Only in-frame clones appear in the TCRdb table, and some are missing; sequencing was by immunoSEQ multiplex PCR. There are around 140,000 clones in the sample, with around 1.5% held by the top ten. Points from the study as a whole: A previous analysis found most TCR beta V segments productive roughly 87% or roughly 30% of the time. A few V segments could not be told apart, such as TRBV6-2 and TRBV6-3, and were left out. It was assumed in the presence/absence analyses that sequencing depth was roughly uniform across donors.

Sequencing was done on a sample of PBMCs. The TCR sequence derives from a woman between 40 and 55 years old in good health and CMV-seronegative. The V call is TRBV5-4, the J call TRBJ2-6; maybe TRBD2 (6 bases). CDR3 loop: CASFRDFGANVLTF. The DNA of the CDR3 is TGTGCCAGCTTCAGGGACTTTGGGGCCAACGTCCTGACTTTC.